This entry describes one TCR beta chain. The sample holds a few counts of this clonotype. Its antigen is currently not known. No much larger clonotype is one base removed from it; base qualities were not supplied. The data were obtained in a study of naive and memory T cell subsets (TCRdb year 2017). Some background on the complete study: Sorted naive and memory T cell subsets from peripheral blood were analyzed in the study using a UMI-based, open-source pipeline for TCR alpha and beta sequencing. RNA was DNase-treated and reverse transcribed with TCR constant-region primers, mostly using SuperScript III. The results of the functional CMV T cell responses matched the IgG serology results in every case.

A distance of 8 bases separates the germline ends of V and J, which lose 1 base and 2 bases respectively. Taken from cysteine to phenylalanine, the CDR3 has 14 residues. The DNA shown is the 42-base CDR3, in frame from base 1. CDR1 and CDR2 are read off the germline V gene as MNHEY and SVGAGI. Separate amplification of TCR alpha and beta chain libraries was performed from the second PCR step onward. Donor CMV status was determined by IFNgamma production from CD4+ T cells after overnight stimulation of fresh PBMCs with CMV viral lysate. CD4 T cells were positively selected using Miltenyi beads, after which CD8 T cells were positively selected from the CD4-negative fraction. Cells stained for CD3, CD4, CD8, CD45RA, CD27 and a live/dead dye were sorted on a BD Aria II into four subsets by CD45RA and CD27. A few healthy volunteers provided blood, and the blood of each volunteer was split into CD4 and CD8 T cells and then into four differentiation subsets. Around 120 ml of peripheral blood was collected from each donor, and PBMC were isolated from the blood using Ficoll-Paque PLUS density-gradient centrifugation. Sorted cells were lysed in RLT buffer, and RNA was extracted with a Qiagen RNeasy kit and stored at -80°C.

What the work shows at the level of the full study, not this receptor alone: RNA-based TCR counts may be influenced by expression changes linked to T cell activation and differentiation. TCR abundance followed a power law whose exponent differed between naive and memory subsets but was consistent across the three individuals. A few larger clonotypes were present in naive repertoires, particularly the CD8 repertoires, and these clonotypes were possibly memory cells re-expressing CD45RA. No ground truth was available to validate the repertoire findings for the naive and memory subsets. Clonotypes were defined as single alpha or beta chain sequences, not paired alpha/beta receptors. Following error correction, more than 95% of naive TCR sequences occurred only once, which made naive abundance distributions much steeper than those of memory subsets. In both CD4 and CD8 cells, the Gini index increased while Shannon and inverse Simpson diversity decreased from naive through CM, EM and EMRA.

Library creation used UMI-ligation and nested PCR. The beta constant-region primer was an equimolar mix of two oligonucleotides covering both TRBC1 and TRBC2. Four rounds of PCR, combining the SP2 primer with nested alpha and beta constant-region primers, were used to amplify the ligated cDNA. T4 RNA ligase 1 ligated a single-stranded oligonucleotide carrying the SP2 primer and a 12-nucleotide UMI to the cDNA 3' end. The ligation reaction was incubated at 16°C for roughly 19-24 hours. PCR2 was typically run as a SYBR Green qPCR and stopped at a predetermined threshold to prevent over-amplification. Apart from the first purification, every purification step used Agencourt AMPure XP magnetic beads. Libraries were quantified by Qubit and checked on a TapeStation, where a main peak was expected near 650 bp. Pooled libraries were sequenced on an Illumina MiSeq with v2 2x251 paired-end kits, typically giving roughly 0.9-2.1 million reads per sample. Libraries were pooled at 4 nM per sample, and roughly 4.5-8% PhiX was added to improve cluster recognition. On the authors' methods: V and J genes were assigned to Demultiplexor-processed FASTQ reads by Decombinator through tag matching, with a single base-pair mismatch being allowed. UMIs were used by Collapsinator to correct both sequencing errors and frequency errors arising from PCR heterogeneity. CDR3Translator translated TCRs and extracted CDR3s from the conserved cysteine to the FGXG phenylalanine, flagging non-productive sequences. Repertoires were subsampled to equal numbers of UMI-defined TCRs before Gini, Shannon entropy and inverse Simpson indices were calculated. Within the linear range, a power law was fitted by maximum likelihood to the distributions of clonotype abundance. For one naive CD8 sample, the pipeline and MIGEC produced similar UMI counts, unique TCR numbers and clonal distributions. One analysis removed from the naive repertoire any naive TCRs that were also found in any memory subset from the same donor. The repertoires were searched for several thousand CMV-associated CDR3 sequences that had been compiled from VDJdb and a published dataset. TCRdb cleaned the public reads at Q25 with fastp, built clones with MiXCR and kept in-frame beta chains. Rows matching on CDR3 protein sequence are summarized as one entry with the most common DNA and genes. TCRdb's processing, not the study's, gives the V and J calls here. This sample lists approximately 80,000 distinct CDR3 sequences; 8% to 9.5% were detected once. The top ten constitute 1.2% of the sample.

Material for sequencing was naive CD8+ T cells from blood. The sample's cell subset or site label is to be understood as: naive T cells, CD45RA high CD27+. This chain joins TRBV6-5 to TRBJ2-5, with no D gene named confidently. This receptor was obtained from a human donor in good health. The bases read TGTGCCAGCAGTTACTTAAGCCAACAAGAGACCCAGTACTTC. It is translated as CASSYLSQQETQYF.